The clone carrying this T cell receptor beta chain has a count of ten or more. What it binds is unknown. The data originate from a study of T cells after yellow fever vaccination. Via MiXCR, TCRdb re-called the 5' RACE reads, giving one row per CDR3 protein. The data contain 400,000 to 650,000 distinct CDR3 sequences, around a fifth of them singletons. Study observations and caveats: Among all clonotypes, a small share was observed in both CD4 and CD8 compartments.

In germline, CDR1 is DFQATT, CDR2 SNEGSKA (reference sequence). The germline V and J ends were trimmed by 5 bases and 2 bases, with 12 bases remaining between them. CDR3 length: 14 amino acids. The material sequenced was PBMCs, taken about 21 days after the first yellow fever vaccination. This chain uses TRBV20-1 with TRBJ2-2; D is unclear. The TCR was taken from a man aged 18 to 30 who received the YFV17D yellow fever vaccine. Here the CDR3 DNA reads TGCAGTGCTCAACCGAGTCGTAACACCGGGGAGCTGTTTTTT. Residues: CSAQPSRNTGELFF.